The T cell receptor (beta chain) described here comes from a study of blood T cell repertoires in COVID-19. Sequencing used immunoSEQ multiplex PCR; TCRdb keeps in-frame clones, though not all of them. The repertoire holds a few hundred thousand clones, with over 75% as singletons. CDR3 length: 13 amino acids. V shed 5 bases and J 7 bases; nucleotides not matched to a gene: 6. Germline CDR1 reads LNHNV; CDR2 reads YYDKDF (reference sequence). The material sequenced was PBMCs or T cells enriched from blood (not recorded which). V gene TRBV15 combines with J gene TRBJ1-1, with 8 bases aligning to TRBD1. This clonotype was sampled from a man aged 25-40 years who had recovered from COVID-19. CDR3 in amino acids: CATSPRGQGEAFF. The CDR3 coding sequence is TGTGCCACCAGCCCCCGCGGACAGGGTGAAGCTTTCTTT.